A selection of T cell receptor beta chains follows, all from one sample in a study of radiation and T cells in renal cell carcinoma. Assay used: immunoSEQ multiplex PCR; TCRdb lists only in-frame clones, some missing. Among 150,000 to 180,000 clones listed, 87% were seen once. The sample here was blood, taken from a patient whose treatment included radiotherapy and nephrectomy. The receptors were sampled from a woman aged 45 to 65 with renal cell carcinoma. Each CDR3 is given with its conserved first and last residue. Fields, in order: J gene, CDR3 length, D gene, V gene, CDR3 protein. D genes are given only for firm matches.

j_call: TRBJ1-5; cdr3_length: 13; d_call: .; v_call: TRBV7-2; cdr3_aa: CASSLGPVQPQHF
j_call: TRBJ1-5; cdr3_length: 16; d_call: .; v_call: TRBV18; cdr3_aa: CASSPRQVYSNQPQHF
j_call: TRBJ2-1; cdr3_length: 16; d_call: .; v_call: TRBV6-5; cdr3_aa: CASSSGLLSSYNEQFF
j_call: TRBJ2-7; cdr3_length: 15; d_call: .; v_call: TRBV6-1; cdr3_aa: CASGGGPGPSYEQYF
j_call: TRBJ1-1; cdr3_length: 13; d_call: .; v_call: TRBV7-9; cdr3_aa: CASSLYLNTEAFF
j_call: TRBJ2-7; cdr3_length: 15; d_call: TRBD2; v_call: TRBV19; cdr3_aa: CASSIVSGGSYEQYF
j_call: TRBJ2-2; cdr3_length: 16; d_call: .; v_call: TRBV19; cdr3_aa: CASSSKVTGSTGELFF
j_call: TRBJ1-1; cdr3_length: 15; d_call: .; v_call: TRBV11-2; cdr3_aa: CASSLADPGGTEAFF
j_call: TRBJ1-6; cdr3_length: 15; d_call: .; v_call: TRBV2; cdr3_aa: CASSEEASLSSSLHF
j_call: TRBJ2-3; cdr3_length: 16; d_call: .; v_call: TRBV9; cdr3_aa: CASSPLSMGESDTQYF
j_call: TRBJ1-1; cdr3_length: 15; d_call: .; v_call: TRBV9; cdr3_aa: CASSPGTPVNTEAFF
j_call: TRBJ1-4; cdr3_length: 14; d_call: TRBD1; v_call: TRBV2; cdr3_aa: CASGQGAVTEKLFF
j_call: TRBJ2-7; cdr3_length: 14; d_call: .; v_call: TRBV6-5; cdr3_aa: CASAASAGAYEQYF
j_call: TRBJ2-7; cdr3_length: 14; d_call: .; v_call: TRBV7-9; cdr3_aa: CASSSGQRPYEQYF
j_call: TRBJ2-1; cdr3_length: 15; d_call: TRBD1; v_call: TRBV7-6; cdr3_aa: CASSYGGQGYNEQFF
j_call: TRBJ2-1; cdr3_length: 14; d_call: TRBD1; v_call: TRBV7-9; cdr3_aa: CASSRGQGGNEQFF
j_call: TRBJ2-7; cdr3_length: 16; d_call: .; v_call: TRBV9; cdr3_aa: CASSVGGPGDPYEQYF